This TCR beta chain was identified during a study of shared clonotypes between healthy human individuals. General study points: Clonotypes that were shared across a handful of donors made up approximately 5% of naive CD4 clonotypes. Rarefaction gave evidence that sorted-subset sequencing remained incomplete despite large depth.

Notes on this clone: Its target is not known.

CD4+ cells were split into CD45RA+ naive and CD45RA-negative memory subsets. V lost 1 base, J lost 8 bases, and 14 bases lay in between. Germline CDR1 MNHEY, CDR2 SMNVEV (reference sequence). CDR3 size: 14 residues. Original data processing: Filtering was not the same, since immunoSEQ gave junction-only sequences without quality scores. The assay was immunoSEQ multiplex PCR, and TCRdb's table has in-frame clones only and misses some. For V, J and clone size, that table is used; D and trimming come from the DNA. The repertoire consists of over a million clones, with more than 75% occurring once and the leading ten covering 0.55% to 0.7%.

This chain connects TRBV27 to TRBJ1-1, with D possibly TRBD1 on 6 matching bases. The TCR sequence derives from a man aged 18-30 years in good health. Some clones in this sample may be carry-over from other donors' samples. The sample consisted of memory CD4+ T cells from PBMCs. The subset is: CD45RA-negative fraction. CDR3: CASSLWGTTGEAFF. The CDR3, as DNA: TGTGCCAGCAGTTTATGGGGGACAACAGGGGAAGCTTTCTTT.